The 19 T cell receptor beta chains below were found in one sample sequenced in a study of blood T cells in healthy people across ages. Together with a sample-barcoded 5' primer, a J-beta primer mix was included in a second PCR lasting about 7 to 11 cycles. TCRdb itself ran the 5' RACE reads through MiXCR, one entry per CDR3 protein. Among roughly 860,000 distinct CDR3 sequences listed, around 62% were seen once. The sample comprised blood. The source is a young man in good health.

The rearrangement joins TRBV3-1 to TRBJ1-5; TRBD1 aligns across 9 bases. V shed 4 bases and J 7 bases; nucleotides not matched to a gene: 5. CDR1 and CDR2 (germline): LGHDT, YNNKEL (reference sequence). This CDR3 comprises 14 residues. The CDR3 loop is CASSRDRGRQPQHF. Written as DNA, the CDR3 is TGTGCCAGCAGCCGAGACAGGGGGAGACAGCCCCAGCATTTT.

This CDR3 reads CASSLSSSGASTDTQYF. The CDR3 DNA is TGTGCCAGCAGTTTATCGAGTAGCGGGGCTAGCACAGATACGCAGTATTTT. This sequence joins TRBV27 and TRBJ2-3; 8 bases fit TRBD2. The CDR3 extends over 17 amino acids. The J segment lost 0 bases and the V segment lost 0 bases, leaving 5 bases of the junction unmatched. Per germline, CDR1 MNHEY and CDR2 SMNVEV (reference sequence).

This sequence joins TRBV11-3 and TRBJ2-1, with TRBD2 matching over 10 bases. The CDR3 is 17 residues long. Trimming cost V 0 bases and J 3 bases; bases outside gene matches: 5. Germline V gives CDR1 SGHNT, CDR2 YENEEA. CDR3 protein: CASSLDQTSGDYNEQFF. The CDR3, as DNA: TGTGCCAGCAGCTTAGATCAAACTAGCGGGGACTACAATGAGCAGTTCTTC.

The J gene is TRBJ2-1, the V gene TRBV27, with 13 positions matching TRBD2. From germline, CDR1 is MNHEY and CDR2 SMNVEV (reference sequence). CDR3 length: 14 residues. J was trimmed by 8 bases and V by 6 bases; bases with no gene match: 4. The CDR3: CASSGTSGVYEQFF. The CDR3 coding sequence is TGTGCCAGCAGCGGGACTAGCGGGGTCTATGAGCAGTTCTTC.

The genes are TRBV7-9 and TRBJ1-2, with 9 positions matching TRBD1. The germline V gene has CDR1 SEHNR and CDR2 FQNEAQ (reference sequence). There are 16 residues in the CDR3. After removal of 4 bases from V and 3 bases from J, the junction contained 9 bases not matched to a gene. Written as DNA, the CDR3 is TGTGCCAGCAGCTCCTGGACAGGGGAGGGGTACTATGGCTACACCTTC. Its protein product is CASSSWTGEGYYGYTF.

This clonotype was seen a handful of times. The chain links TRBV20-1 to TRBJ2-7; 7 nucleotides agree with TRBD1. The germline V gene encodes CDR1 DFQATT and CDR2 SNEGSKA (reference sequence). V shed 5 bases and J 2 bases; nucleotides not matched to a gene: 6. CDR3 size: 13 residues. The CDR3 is CSAPRDRTYEQYF. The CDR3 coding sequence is TGCAGTGCTCCCCGGGACAGAACCTACGAGCAGTACTTC.

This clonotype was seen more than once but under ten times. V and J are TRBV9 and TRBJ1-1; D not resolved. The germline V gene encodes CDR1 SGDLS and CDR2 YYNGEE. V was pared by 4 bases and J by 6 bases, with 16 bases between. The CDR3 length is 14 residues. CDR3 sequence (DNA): TGTGCCAGCAGCACTGCGGACCGCTTCGCTGAAGCTTTCTTT. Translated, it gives CASSTADRFAEAFF.

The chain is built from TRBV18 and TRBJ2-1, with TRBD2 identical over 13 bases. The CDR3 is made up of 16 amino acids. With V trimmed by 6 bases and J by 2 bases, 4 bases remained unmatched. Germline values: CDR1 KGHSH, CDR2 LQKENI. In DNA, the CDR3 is TGTGCCAGCTCGCCGGGGACTAGCGGGGCCTACAATGAGCAGTTCTTC. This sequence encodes CASSPGTSGAYNEQFF.

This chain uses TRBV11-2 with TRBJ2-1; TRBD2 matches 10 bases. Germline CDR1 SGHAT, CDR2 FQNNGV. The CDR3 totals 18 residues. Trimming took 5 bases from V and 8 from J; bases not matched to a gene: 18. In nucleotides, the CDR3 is TGTGCCAGCAGCGAGGCCCTCCTAGCGGGAGAGGGATGGGATGAGCAGTTCTTC. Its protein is CASSEALLAGEGWDEQFF.

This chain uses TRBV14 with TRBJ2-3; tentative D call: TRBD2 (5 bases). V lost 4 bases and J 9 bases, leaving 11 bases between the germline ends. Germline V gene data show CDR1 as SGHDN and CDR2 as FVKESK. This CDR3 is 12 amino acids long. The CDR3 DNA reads TGTGCCAGCAGCCCGGGGTTGGGGACGCAGTATTTT. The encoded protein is CASSPGLGTQYF.

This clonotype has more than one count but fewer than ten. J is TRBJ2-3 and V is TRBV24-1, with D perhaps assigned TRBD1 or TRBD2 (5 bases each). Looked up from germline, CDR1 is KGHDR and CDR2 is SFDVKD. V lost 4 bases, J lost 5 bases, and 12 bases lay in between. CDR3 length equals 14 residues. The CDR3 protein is CATSDWRGEDTQYF. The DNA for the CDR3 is TGTGCCACCAGTGACTGGAGAGGGGAAGATACGCAGTATTTT.

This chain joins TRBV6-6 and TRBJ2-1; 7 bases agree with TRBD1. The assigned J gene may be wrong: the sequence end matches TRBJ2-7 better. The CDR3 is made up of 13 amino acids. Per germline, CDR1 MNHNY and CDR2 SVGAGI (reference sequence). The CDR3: CASSYGQVYEQYF. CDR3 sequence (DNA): TGTGCCAGCAGCTATGGACAGGTCTACGAGCAGTACTTC.

CDR3 protein: CAAGLRSTDTQYF. CDR3 DNA sequence: TGTGCCGCTGGGCTGCGCAGCACAGATACGCAGTATTTT. The chain joins TRBV7-9 to TRBJ2-3; the D is unclear. There are 13 residues in the CDR3. Looked up from germline, CDR1 is SEHNR and CDR2 is FQNEAQ (reference sequence). V was pared by 11 bases and J by 0 bases, with 12 bases between.

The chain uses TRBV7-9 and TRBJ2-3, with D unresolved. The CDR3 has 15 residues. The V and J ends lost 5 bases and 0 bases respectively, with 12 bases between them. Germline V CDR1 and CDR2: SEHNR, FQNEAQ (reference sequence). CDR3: CASSKGSASTDTQYF. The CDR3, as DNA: TGTGCCAGCAGCAAAGGGTCAGCGAGCACAGATACGCAGTATTTT.

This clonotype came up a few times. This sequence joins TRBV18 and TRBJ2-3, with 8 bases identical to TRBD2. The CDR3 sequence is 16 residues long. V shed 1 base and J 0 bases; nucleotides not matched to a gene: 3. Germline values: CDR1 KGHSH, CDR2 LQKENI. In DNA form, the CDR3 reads TGTGCCAGCTCACCACAGCAGCGGGGGAGCACAGATACGCAGTATTTT. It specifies CASSPQQRGSTDTQYF.

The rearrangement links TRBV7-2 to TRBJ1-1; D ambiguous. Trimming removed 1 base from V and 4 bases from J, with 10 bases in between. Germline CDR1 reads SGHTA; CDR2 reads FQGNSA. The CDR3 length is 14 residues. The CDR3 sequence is CASSLGRSSTEAFF. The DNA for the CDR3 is TGTGCCAGCAGCTTAGGGCGTAGTAGCACTGAAGCTTTCTTT.

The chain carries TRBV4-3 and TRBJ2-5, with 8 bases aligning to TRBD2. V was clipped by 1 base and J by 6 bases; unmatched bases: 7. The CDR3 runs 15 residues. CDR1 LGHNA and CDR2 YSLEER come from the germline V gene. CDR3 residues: CASSQGVGGAKTQYF. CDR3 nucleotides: TGCGCCAGCAGCCAAGGTGTCGGGGGGGCGAAGACCCAGTACTTC.

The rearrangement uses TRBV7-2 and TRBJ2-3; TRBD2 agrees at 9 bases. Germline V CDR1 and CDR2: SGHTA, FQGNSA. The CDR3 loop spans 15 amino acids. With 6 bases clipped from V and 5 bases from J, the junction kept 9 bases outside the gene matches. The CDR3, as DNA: TGTGCCAGCAGGGCGGGGGGGCACTCTATAGATACGCAGTATTTT. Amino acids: CASRAGGHSIDTQYF. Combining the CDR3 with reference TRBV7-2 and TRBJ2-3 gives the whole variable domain GAGVSQSPSNKVTEKGKDVELRCDPISGHTALYWYRQSLGQGLEFLIYFQGNSAPDKSGLPSDRFSAERTGGSVSTLTIQRTQQEDSAVYLCASRAGGHSIDTQYFGPGTRLTVL.

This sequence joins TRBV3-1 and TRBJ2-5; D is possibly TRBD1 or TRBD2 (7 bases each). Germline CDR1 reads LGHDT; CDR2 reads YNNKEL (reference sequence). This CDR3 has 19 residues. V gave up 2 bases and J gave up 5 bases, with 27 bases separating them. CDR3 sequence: CASSQYFLGSRGRGETQYF. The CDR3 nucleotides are TGTGCCAGCAGCCAATATTTCCTTGGAAGCAGGGGGAGGGGGGAGACCCAGTACTTC.